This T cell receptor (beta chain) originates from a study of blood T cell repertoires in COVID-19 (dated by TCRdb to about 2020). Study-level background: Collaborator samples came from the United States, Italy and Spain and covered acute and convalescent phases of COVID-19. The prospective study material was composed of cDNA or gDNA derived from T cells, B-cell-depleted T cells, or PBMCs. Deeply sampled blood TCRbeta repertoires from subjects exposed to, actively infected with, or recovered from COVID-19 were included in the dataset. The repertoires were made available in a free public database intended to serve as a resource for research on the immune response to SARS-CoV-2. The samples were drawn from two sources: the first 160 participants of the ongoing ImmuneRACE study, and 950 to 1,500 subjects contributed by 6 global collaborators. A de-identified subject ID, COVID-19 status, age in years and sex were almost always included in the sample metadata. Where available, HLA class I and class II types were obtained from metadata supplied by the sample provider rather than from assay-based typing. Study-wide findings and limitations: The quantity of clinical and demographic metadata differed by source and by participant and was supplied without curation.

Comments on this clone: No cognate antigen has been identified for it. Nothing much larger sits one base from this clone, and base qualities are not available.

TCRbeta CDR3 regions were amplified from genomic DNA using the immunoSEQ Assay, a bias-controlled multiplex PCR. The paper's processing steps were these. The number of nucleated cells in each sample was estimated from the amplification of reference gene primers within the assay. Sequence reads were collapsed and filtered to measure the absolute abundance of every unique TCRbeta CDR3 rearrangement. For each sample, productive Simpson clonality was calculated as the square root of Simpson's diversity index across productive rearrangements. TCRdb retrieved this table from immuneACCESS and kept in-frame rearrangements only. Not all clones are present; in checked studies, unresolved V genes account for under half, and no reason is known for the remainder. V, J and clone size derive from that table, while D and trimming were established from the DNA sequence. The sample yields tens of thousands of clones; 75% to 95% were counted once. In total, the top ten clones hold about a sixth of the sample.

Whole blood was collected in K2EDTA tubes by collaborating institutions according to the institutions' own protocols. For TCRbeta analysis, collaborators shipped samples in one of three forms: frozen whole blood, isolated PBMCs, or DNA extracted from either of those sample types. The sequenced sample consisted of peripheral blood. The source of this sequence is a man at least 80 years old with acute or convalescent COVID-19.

For the CDR3, the sequence is CAWTQSGSEAFF. The sequenced DNA is TGTGCCTGGACACAATCCGGGTCTGAAGCTTTCTTT. The V and J genes are TRBV30 and TRBJ1-1, with the D segment identity uncertain. V and J are truncated by 4 bases and 6 bases respectively, leaving an intervening sequence of 12 bases. CDR1 GTSNPN and CDR2 SVGIG are derived from the germline V gene (reference sequence). The CDR3, from cysteine to phenylalanine, totals 12 residues. Solely the CDR3 DNA is kept, with 36 bases framed from the first base.